Below, one T cell receptor beta chain is given with its context. Its target is unknown. It was cDNA, reverse transcribed from extracted RNA, that served as the sequencing template. Measured with immunoSEQ multiplex PCR; TCRdb has only the in-frame clones, and not every one. The sample gives about 210,000 clones, around 65% of which show up once; around 3.9% is in the top ten. Treatment given: oral pan-JAK inhibitor, 5-10 mg twice daily. Alopecia areata patients provided lesional scalp punch biopsies and peripheral blood. The record originates from a study of CD8+ T cells in alopecia areata. Whole-study findings and limits: Higher clonality was seen in lesional scalp than in normal scalp, especially in alopecia totalis/universalis.

Trimming removed 0 bases from V and 0 bases from J; junction bases left unmatched: 5. Germline CDR1 and CDR2: ENHRY and SYGVKD. CDR3 length: 16 residues. Specimen: CD4+ T cells sorted from blood, collected at week 4, from a patient treated with tofacitinib. This TCR came from a human donor with alopecia areata. The chain has TRBV10-3 and TRBJ2-7; 7 bases fit TRBD2. CDR3 sequence (DNA): TGTGCCATCAGTGAGTCGGGAGGGGCCAGCTCCTACGAGCAGTACTTC. It specifies CAISESGGASSYEQYF.